Below, 31 T cell receptor beta chains from the same sample are listed, as sequenced in a study of cytomegalovirus exposure and HLA in healthy donors. Researchers ran the PCR with 60 Vbeta and 13 Jbeta primers. The protocol was immunoSEQ multiplex PCR, while the TCRdb copy is restricted to in-frame clones and leaves out a portion. The data hold 120,000 or so clones, with about 80% observed a single time. The source material was PBMCs. Receptor source: a man aged 35-49 years in good health and CMV-seronegative.

The J gene is TRBJ1-2, the V gene TRBV5-4; 7 nucleotides line up with TRBD1. The trim removed 4 bases at V and 5 bases at J, leaving 5 bases unmatched. From germline, CDR1 is SGHNT and CDR2 YYREEE (reference sequence). The length of the CDR3 is 13 residues. CDR3 residues: CASSPGQRYGYTF. The CDR3 DNA reads as TGTGCCAGCAGCCCGGGACAGCGATATGGCTACACCTTC.

The chain carries TRBV6-5 and TRBJ2-1; 14 bases align to TRBD2. The CDR3 is 15 amino acids. Germline lookup yields CDR1 MNHEY and CDR2 SVGAGI. Unmatched junction bases numbered 5, after V lost 6 bases and J lost 7 bases. CDR3 region: CASRPGLAGVNEQFF. The CDR3 region has the DNA TGTGCCAGCAGGCCGGGACTAGCGGGAGTTAATGAGCAGTTCTTC.

As for this clone: As the CDR3 is not closed by the conserved phenylalanine or tryptophan, this likely results from a read error. The DNA is left out, because the CDR3 cannot be placed on it with certainty; the CDR3 is given as TCRdb lists it. This chain links TRBV2 with TRBJ1-1; the D call in the table, TRBD1, was not verified against the DNA. From germline, CDR1 is SNHLY and CDR2 FYNNEI. Including both end residues, the CDR3 is 12 amino acids long. The chain's CDR3 is CASTDRGHVGKL.

CDR3 amino acids: CASSASGNNQPQHF. The CDR3 nucleotides are TGTGCCAGCAGTGCTTCGGGAAACAATCAGCCCCAGCATTTT. V gene TRBV25-1 combines with J gene TRBJ1-5; D ambiguous. The CDR3 sequence is 14 residues long. Germline V CDR1 and CDR2: MGHDK, SYGVNS. Trimming stripped 4 bases from V and 3 bases from J, with 10 bases between.

The chain recombines TRBV6-6 with TRBJ1-2, with D possibly TRBD1 on 6 matching bases. The germline V and J ends were trimmed by 10 bases and 4 bases, with 19 bases remaining between them. CDR1 and CDR2 from the germline V gene are MNHNY and SVGAGI (reference sequence). The CDR3 is made up of 14 amino acids. The CDR3 loop is CATGGGRDLYGYTF. The CDR3 coding sequence is TGTGCCACGGGGGGCGGCAGGGACCTCTATGGCTACACCTTC.

The count of this clone is one. V and J are TRBV5-6 and TRBJ1-5; D call uncertain. Trimming pared 3 bases from V and 0 bases from J, leaving 16 bases between. This CDR3 contains 17 residues. Germline CDR1 SGHDT, CDR2 YYEEEE. The CDR3 sequence: CASSSSGERHSNQPQHF. CDR3 sequence (DNA): TGTGCCAGCAGCTCCTCCGGGGAACGGCATAGCAATCAGCCCCAGCATTTT.

The J gene is TRBJ2-1, the V gene TRBV30; D possibly corresponds to TRBD2 (5 bases). Germline V gives CDR1 GTSNPN, CDR2 SVGIG (reference sequence). This CDR3 is 15 amino acids long. The V and J ends lost 6 bases and 7 bases respectively, with 22 bases between them. CDR3 in amino acids: CACPSRAGPRNEQFF. The CDR3 region has the DNA TGTGCCTGCCCTTCCCGGGCGGGCCCCCGGAATGAGCAGTTCTTC.

This clone was counted between two and nine times. Other DNA sequences in the sample encode the same CDR3. The chain couples TRBV7-9 to TRBJ1-1; no clear D. V dropped 5 bases and J dropped 3 bases, with 7 bases sitting between them. CDR3 length equals 12 residues. Germline values: CDR1 SEHNR, CDR2 FQNEAQ (reference sequence). CDR3 in DNA: TGTGCCAGCAGCCTATCGGACACTGAAGCTTTCTTT. As protein: CASSLSDTEAFF.

V usage is TRBV28 and J usage is TRBJ1-5; tentatively, D is TRBD1 (6 bases). Deletions cut 4 bases from V and 5 bases from J, with 15 bases between. Per germline, CDR1 MDHEN and CDR2 SYDVKM. The CDR3 runs to 15 residues. The CDR3 DNA is TGTGCCAGCAGTTCAACAGGGCTGTCTTATCAGCCCCAGCATTTT. This sequence encodes CASSSTGLSYQPQHF.

CDR3 protein: CASSFFMSYEQYF. The CDR3 nucleotides are TGTGCCAGCAGCTTTTTCATGTCCTACGAGCAGTACTTC. The genes are TRBV7-2 and TRBJ2-7; D remains ambiguous. Trimming took 3 bases from V and 1 from J, leaving 7 bases between them. The length of the CDR3 is 13 residues. The germline CDR1 and CDR2 sequences are SGHTA and FQGNSA.

This chain connects TRBV7-8 to TRBJ2-2, with TRBD1 as a possible D gene (7 bases). The CDR3 covers 17 residues. Germline CDR1 is SGHVS and CDR2 is FQNEAQ. Trimming shortened V by 7 bases and J by 4 bases, and 22 bases separated the two germline ends. CDR3 nucleotides: TGTGCCAGCAACTTCCTCGCCAGGGGGGCTGGCACCGGGGAGCTGTTTTTT. As protein: CASNFLARGAGTGELFF.

The chain combines TRBV28 with TRBJ1-1, with D maybe TRBD1 (5 bases). CDR1 MDHEN and CDR2 SYDVKM come from the germline V gene. The CDR3 extends over 14 amino acids. V was clipped by 6 bases and J by 1 base, with 12 bases between them. CDR3 sequence: CASRSAGQNTEAFF. DNA for the CDR3: TGTGCCAGCAGATCGGCAGGGCAGAACACTGAAGCTTTCTTT.

This chain uses TRBV6-1 with TRBJ2-7, with TRBD2 as a possible D gene (5 bases). Trimming shortened V by 2 bases and J by 3 bases, and 17 bases separated the two germline ends. The CDR3 covers 16 residues. Germline lookup yields CDR1 MNHNS and CDR2 SASEGT. CDR3 protein: CASSELGGPRFYEQYF. The CDR3 nucleotides read TGTGCCAGCAGTGAACTCGGAGGCCCCCGTTTCTACGAGCAGTACTTC.

V usage is TRBV30 and J usage is TRBJ2-3, with TRBD2 as a possible D gene (6 bases). This CDR3 spans 12 amino acids. The V end lost 5 bases, the J end lost 0 bases, and 6 bases lay between the germline ends. Germline V gene lookup returns CDR1 GTSNPN and CDR2 SVGIG (reference sequence). The CDR3, as DNA: TGTGCCTGGGGGACTAGCACAGATACGCAGTATTTT. It encodes CAWGTSTDTQYF.

The rearrangement links TRBV9 to TRBJ2-1; D is unresolved. This CDR3 contains 14 residues. Germline CDR1 and CDR2: SGDLS and YYNGEE. V was clipped by 4 bases and J by 0 bases, with 8 bases between them. CDR3 DNA sequence: TGTGCCAGCAGCCTAGATAGCTCCTACAATGAGCAGTTCTTC. Its protein is CASSLDSSYNEQFF.

Note on this clone: Within the sample, other DNA sequences also encode this same CDR3. The chain employs TRBV18 and TRBJ1-4; a weak D match, TRBD1 (5 bases). Germline CDR1 KGHSH, CDR2 LQKENI. The CDR3 sequence is 13 residues long. The ends were cut back, 5 bases at V and 5 bases at J, with 9 bases in the middle. The CDR3 DNA follows: TGTGCCAGCTCAAGGGGAACAAATGAAAAACTGTTTTTT. It codes for CASSRGTNEKLFF.

The V gene is TRBV5-6, the J gene TRBJ2-1; 7 bases fit TRBD2. The J segment lost 3 bases and the V segment lost 5 bases, leaving 8 bases of the junction unmatched. The CDR3 loop spans 15 amino acids. Germline CDR1 reads SGHDT; CDR2 reads YYEEEE. Here the CDR3 DNA reads TGTGCCAGCAGGCAGCGCGGGGGTCTCTACAATGAGCAGTTCTTC. Its translation is CASRQRGGLYNEQFF.

The chain has TRBV6-5 and TRBJ2-7; TRBD1 might be the D (6 bases). The CDR3 runs to 14 residues. V lost 6 bases, J lost 4 bases, and 16 bases lay in between. Germline V gene data show CDR1 as MNHEY and CDR2 as SVGAGI. Here the CDR3 DNA reads TGTGCCAGCAGCCCGCCAGGACAGTTTTACGAGCAGTACTTC. It yields the protein CASSPPGQFYEQYF.

The rearrangement uses TRBV6-9 and TRBJ2-3; 10 nucleotides agree with TRBD1. The junction had 14 bases not matched to a gene; V was cut back by 5 bases and J by 3 bases. The CDR3 totals 18 residues. Germline V gene data show CDR1 as MNHGY and CDR2 as SVAAGI. The CDR3 nucleotides read TGTGCCAGCAGTGTATCGGCCCCCCGGGACAGGGGTACAGATACGCAGTATTTT. This translates into CASSVSAPRDRGTDTQYF.

The CDR3 DNA is TGCGCCAGCAGCTTGAGAGACAGGGGAAAGGGCGACACTGAAGCTTTCTTT. Translation gives CASSLRDRGKGDTEAFF. V usage is TRBV5-1 and J usage is TRBJ1-1, with TRBD1 identical over 8 bases. The CDR3 has 17 amino acids. After removal of 1 base from V and 3 bases from J, the junction contained 11 bases not matched to a gene. CDR1 SGHRS and CDR2 YFSETQ come from the germline V gene.

The CDR3 DNA sequence: TGTGCCAGCAGGCAGACAACTAATGAAAAACTGTTTTTT. Translated: CASRQTTNEKLFF. The V call is TRBV6-1, the J call TRBJ1-4, with D unclear. Germline assignment: CDR1 MNHNS and CDR2 SASEGT. The CDR3 consists of 13 residues. V was clipped by 6 bases and J by 0 bases, with 5 bases between them.

The CDR3 nucleotides are TGTGCCAGCAGCCCTGGACAGGGGTTCTATGGCTACACCTTC. Translating gives CASSPGQGFYGYTF. This chain connects TRBV11-1 to TRBJ1-2; 9 bases are shared with TRBD1. The CDR3 is 14 residues long. CDR1 is SGHAT and CDR2 is FQDESV in the germline V gene (reference sequence). J lost 4 bases, V lost 5 bases, and 5 bases had no gene match. The entire variable domain, with the rest obtained from reference TRBV11-1 and TRBJ1-2, is as follows: EAEVAQSPRYKITEKSQAVAFWCDPISGHATLYWYRQILGQGPELLVQFQDESVVDDSQLPKDRFSAERLKGVDSTLKIQPAELGDSAMYLCASSPGQGFYGYTFGSGTRLTVV.

V gene TRBV6-1 combines with J gene TRBJ2-3, with 7 bases lining up with TRBD1. Unmatched junction bases numbered 3, after V lost 1 base and J lost 2 bases. CDR1 and CDR2 (germline): MNHNS, SASEGT. The CDR3 spans 15 residues. The CDR3 DNA reads TGTGCCAGCAGTGAAGTCGGGACAGTCACAGATACGCAGTATTTT. Its translation: CASSEVGTVTDTQYF.

This chain uses TRBV27 with TRBJ1-1, with D possibly matching TRBD1 (5 bases). CDR3 size: 13 residues. From germline, CDR1 is MNHEY and CDR2 SMNVEV (reference sequence). V was clipped by 7 bases and J by 4 bases, with 13 bases between them. The CDR3 region has the DNA TGTGCCAGCACCCAGGGCGTAGGCACTGAAGCTTTCTTT. Protein sequence: CASTQGVGTEAFF.

This chain joins TRBV29-1 and TRBJ2-1; D ambiguous. The CDR3 length is 13 residues. Per the germline V gene, CDR1 is SQVTM and CDR2 is ANQGSEA. V was pared by 3 bases and J by 0 bases, with 6 bases between. Here the CDR3 reads CSVEAVSYNEQFF. In DNA form, the CDR3 reads TGCAGCGTTGAGGCGGTCTCCTACAATGAGCAGTTCTTC.

The chain is built from TRBV5-6 and TRBJ2-7; D gene unclear. Germline-derived CDR1 and CDR2 are SGHDT and YYEEEE. Trimming cost V 4 bases and J 2 bases, with 4 bases left between them. The CDR3 is 11 residues long. In DNA form, the CDR3 reads TGTGCCAGCAGCACTGCCTACGAGCAGTACTTC. This gives the protein CASSTAYEQYF.

The CDR3 region has the DNA TGTGCCAGTAGTACCACAGGGTCCTACGAGCAGTACTTC. Protein sequence: CASSTTGSYEQYF. The chain links TRBV19 to TRBJ2-7, with D perhaps matching TRBD1 (6 bases). The CDR3 sequence is 13 residues long. The germline V gene encodes CDR1 LNHDA and CDR2 SQIVND (reference sequence). V lost 4 bases and J lost 1, with 8 bases in between.

The chain is built from TRBV28 and TRBJ1-5; 8 nucleotides match TRBD1. The J segment lost 6 bases and the V segment lost 5 bases, leaving 9 bases of the junction unmatched. This CDR3 is built from 15 residues. CDR1 is MDHEN, CDR2 SYDVKM, per germline. In DNA, the CDR3 is TGTGCCAGCAGTCGGGTGGACAGGGAGGGTCAGCCCCAGCATTTT. It specifies CASSRVDREGQPQHF.

The chain carries TRBV6-5 and TRBJ1-1; D gene ambiguous. Germline values: CDR1 MNHEY, CDR2 SVGAGI. Trimming took 11 bases from V and 4 from J, leaving 17 bases between them. CDR3 length: 13 residues. CDR3 nucleotides: TGTGCCTGCACCCGGCCCGGGATCACTGAAGCTTTCTTT. It specifies CACTRPGITEAFF.

This clone was recorded a few times. V and J are TRBV5-4 and TRBJ1-2, with TRBD1 as a possible D gene (6 bases). V was trimmed by 4 bases and J by 2 bases, leaving 15 bases between them. Germline assignment: CDR1 SGHNT and CDR2 YYREEE (reference sequence). There are 15 residues in the CDR3. CDR3 amino acids: CASSHPGTPNYGYTF. The CDR3 nucleotides read TGTGCCAGCAGCCACCCCGGGACACCAAACTATGGCTACACCTTC.

The chain employs TRBV29-1 and TRBJ2-3; tentative D call: TRBD1 (5 bases). The CDR3 has 13 residues. CDR1 and CDR2 (germline): SQVTM, ANQGSEA. V dropped 6 bases and J dropped 6 bases, with 16 bases sitting between them. CDR3 DNA sequence: TGCAGCGTCAGGGCAAACACGCGGGATACGCAGTATTTT. Its protein product is CSVRANTRDTQYF.